These 10 T cell receptor beta chains originate from one sample sequenced in a study of T-cell memory formation after mild COVID-19. TCRdb recomputed calls from the 5' RACE reads with MiXCR, one row per CDR3 protein. The table includes 250,000 to 300,000 distinct CDR3 sequences, around 17% detected once. The material sequenced was PBMCs or a T cell subset sorted from them (not recorded which). The receptors come from a man between 18 and 35 years old who had mild COVID-19 (a few samples of this study predate the infection). Cell type and time point are not known.

This clonotype was detected only a few times. This chain uses TRBV28 with TRBJ2-7; 8 nucleotides align to TRBD2. CDR3 length: 15 amino acids. V was pared by 4 bases and J by 7 bases, with 12 bases of the junction left unmatched. In germline, CDR1 is MDHEN, CDR2 SYDVKM. Here the CDR3 reads CASSSPSGGWGEQYV. CDR3 nucleotide sequence: TGTGCCAGCAGTTCACCCTCGGGAGGGTGGGGGGAGCAGTACGTC.

This clonotype was recorded a few times. V usage is TRBV20-1 and J usage is TRBJ1-2, with TRBD1 identical over 7 bases. This CDR3 contains 13 residues. J was trimmed by 7 bases and V by 4 bases; bases with no gene match: 9. Germline lookup yields CDR1 DFQATT and CDR2 SNEGSKA (reference sequence). This CDR3 reads CSANPGGGTGYTF. In DNA form, the CDR3 reads TGCAGTGCTAACCCAGGGGGGGGTACTGGCTACACCTTC.

This clonotype was counted many times. This chain uses TRBV6-6 with TRBJ2-7; D unresolved. V was trimmed by 4 bases and J by 8 bases, leaving 15 bases between them. Germline CDR1 is MNHNY and CDR2 is SVGAGI (reference sequence). The CDR3 runs to 13 residues. CDR3 DNA sequence: TGTGCCAGCAGTTCAGGTGGTGTCCCGAAGCAGTACGTC. Translated, it gives CASSSGGVPKQYV.

In nucleotides, the CDR3 is TGTGCCAGCTCCGACGGTTTTTCCTACGAGCAGTACGTC. Translated: CASSDGFSYEQYV. This chain uses TRBV28 with TRBJ2-7; D call uncertain. This CDR3 region has 13 residues. Germline V gene sequence: CDR1 MDHEN, CDR2 SYDVKM. Trimming shortened V by 8 bases and J by 1 base, and 12 bases separated the two germline ends.

This clonotype was counted a single time. The gene calls are TRBV4-1 and TRBJ2-1; possibly TRBD2 for D (6 bases). V lost 1 base and J lost 7, with 23 bases in between. Per the germline V gene, CDR1 is MGHRA and CDR2 is YSYEKL. The CDR3 runs 18 residues. In DNA, the CDR3 is TGCGCCAGCAGCCAAGTATTACGGGGTCAAGGCCGGGGGAATGAGCAGTTCTTC. Protein product: CASSQVLRGQGRGNEQFF.

This clonotype was seen only a few times. The V gene is TRBV3-1, the J gene TRBJ2-1, with TRBD2 identical over 9 bases. The CDR3 totals 15 residues. V was clipped by 4 bases and J by 6 bases; unmatched bases: 7. Per the germline V gene, CDR1 is LGHDT and CDR2 is YNNKEL (reference sequence). CDR3 in amino acids: CASSRGGGEGNEQFF. CDR3 in DNA: TGTGCCAGCAGCCGAGGCGGGGGGGAAGGCAATGAGCAGTTCTTC.

This clonotype has more than one count but fewer than ten. The rearrangement links TRBV5-1 to TRBJ2-1; no reliable D call. This CDR3 contains 12 residues. Trimming cost V 0 bases and J 6 bases, with 4 bases left between them. The germline CDR1 and CDR2 sequences are SGHRS and YFSETQ. Here the CDR3 DNA reads TGCGCCAGCAGCTTGGCTCTCAATGAGCAGTTCTTC. Residues: CASSLALNEQFF.

In nucleotides, the CDR3 is TGTGCCAGCAGTTCCGCAGGTGCGATGGCCAAAAACATTCAGTACTTC. Its translation is CASSSAGAMAKNIQYF. This chain links TRBV6-2 or TRBV6-3 with TRBJ2-4; D remains ambiguous. V lost 4 bases, J lost 1 base, and 14 bases lay in between. The CDR3 extends over 16 amino acids. Germline loops: CDR1 MNHEY, CDR2 SVGEGT.

This clonotype was counted only a few times. The chain couples TRBV4-3 to TRBJ2-1, with D unclear. Germline CDR1 is LGHNA and CDR2 is YSLEER. The germline V and J ends were trimmed by 0 bases and 3 bases, with 6 bases remaining between them. The CDR3 is 14 amino acids. CDR3 bases: TGCGCCAGCAGCCAAGATATGAACTACAATGAGCAGTTCTTC. Residues: CASSQDMNYNEQFF.

This clonotype has only a few counts. The rearrangement links TRBV20-1 to TRBJ2-5; 14 positions agree with TRBD2. J was trimmed by 0 bases and V by 5 bases; bases with no gene match: 2. CDR1 is DFQATT, CDR2 SNEGSKA, per germline (reference sequence). The CDR3 length is 15 residues. CDR3 nucleotides: TGCAGTGCTGGGGGACTAGCGGGGGACCAAGAGACCCAGTACTTC. It codes for CSAGGLAGDQETQYF.